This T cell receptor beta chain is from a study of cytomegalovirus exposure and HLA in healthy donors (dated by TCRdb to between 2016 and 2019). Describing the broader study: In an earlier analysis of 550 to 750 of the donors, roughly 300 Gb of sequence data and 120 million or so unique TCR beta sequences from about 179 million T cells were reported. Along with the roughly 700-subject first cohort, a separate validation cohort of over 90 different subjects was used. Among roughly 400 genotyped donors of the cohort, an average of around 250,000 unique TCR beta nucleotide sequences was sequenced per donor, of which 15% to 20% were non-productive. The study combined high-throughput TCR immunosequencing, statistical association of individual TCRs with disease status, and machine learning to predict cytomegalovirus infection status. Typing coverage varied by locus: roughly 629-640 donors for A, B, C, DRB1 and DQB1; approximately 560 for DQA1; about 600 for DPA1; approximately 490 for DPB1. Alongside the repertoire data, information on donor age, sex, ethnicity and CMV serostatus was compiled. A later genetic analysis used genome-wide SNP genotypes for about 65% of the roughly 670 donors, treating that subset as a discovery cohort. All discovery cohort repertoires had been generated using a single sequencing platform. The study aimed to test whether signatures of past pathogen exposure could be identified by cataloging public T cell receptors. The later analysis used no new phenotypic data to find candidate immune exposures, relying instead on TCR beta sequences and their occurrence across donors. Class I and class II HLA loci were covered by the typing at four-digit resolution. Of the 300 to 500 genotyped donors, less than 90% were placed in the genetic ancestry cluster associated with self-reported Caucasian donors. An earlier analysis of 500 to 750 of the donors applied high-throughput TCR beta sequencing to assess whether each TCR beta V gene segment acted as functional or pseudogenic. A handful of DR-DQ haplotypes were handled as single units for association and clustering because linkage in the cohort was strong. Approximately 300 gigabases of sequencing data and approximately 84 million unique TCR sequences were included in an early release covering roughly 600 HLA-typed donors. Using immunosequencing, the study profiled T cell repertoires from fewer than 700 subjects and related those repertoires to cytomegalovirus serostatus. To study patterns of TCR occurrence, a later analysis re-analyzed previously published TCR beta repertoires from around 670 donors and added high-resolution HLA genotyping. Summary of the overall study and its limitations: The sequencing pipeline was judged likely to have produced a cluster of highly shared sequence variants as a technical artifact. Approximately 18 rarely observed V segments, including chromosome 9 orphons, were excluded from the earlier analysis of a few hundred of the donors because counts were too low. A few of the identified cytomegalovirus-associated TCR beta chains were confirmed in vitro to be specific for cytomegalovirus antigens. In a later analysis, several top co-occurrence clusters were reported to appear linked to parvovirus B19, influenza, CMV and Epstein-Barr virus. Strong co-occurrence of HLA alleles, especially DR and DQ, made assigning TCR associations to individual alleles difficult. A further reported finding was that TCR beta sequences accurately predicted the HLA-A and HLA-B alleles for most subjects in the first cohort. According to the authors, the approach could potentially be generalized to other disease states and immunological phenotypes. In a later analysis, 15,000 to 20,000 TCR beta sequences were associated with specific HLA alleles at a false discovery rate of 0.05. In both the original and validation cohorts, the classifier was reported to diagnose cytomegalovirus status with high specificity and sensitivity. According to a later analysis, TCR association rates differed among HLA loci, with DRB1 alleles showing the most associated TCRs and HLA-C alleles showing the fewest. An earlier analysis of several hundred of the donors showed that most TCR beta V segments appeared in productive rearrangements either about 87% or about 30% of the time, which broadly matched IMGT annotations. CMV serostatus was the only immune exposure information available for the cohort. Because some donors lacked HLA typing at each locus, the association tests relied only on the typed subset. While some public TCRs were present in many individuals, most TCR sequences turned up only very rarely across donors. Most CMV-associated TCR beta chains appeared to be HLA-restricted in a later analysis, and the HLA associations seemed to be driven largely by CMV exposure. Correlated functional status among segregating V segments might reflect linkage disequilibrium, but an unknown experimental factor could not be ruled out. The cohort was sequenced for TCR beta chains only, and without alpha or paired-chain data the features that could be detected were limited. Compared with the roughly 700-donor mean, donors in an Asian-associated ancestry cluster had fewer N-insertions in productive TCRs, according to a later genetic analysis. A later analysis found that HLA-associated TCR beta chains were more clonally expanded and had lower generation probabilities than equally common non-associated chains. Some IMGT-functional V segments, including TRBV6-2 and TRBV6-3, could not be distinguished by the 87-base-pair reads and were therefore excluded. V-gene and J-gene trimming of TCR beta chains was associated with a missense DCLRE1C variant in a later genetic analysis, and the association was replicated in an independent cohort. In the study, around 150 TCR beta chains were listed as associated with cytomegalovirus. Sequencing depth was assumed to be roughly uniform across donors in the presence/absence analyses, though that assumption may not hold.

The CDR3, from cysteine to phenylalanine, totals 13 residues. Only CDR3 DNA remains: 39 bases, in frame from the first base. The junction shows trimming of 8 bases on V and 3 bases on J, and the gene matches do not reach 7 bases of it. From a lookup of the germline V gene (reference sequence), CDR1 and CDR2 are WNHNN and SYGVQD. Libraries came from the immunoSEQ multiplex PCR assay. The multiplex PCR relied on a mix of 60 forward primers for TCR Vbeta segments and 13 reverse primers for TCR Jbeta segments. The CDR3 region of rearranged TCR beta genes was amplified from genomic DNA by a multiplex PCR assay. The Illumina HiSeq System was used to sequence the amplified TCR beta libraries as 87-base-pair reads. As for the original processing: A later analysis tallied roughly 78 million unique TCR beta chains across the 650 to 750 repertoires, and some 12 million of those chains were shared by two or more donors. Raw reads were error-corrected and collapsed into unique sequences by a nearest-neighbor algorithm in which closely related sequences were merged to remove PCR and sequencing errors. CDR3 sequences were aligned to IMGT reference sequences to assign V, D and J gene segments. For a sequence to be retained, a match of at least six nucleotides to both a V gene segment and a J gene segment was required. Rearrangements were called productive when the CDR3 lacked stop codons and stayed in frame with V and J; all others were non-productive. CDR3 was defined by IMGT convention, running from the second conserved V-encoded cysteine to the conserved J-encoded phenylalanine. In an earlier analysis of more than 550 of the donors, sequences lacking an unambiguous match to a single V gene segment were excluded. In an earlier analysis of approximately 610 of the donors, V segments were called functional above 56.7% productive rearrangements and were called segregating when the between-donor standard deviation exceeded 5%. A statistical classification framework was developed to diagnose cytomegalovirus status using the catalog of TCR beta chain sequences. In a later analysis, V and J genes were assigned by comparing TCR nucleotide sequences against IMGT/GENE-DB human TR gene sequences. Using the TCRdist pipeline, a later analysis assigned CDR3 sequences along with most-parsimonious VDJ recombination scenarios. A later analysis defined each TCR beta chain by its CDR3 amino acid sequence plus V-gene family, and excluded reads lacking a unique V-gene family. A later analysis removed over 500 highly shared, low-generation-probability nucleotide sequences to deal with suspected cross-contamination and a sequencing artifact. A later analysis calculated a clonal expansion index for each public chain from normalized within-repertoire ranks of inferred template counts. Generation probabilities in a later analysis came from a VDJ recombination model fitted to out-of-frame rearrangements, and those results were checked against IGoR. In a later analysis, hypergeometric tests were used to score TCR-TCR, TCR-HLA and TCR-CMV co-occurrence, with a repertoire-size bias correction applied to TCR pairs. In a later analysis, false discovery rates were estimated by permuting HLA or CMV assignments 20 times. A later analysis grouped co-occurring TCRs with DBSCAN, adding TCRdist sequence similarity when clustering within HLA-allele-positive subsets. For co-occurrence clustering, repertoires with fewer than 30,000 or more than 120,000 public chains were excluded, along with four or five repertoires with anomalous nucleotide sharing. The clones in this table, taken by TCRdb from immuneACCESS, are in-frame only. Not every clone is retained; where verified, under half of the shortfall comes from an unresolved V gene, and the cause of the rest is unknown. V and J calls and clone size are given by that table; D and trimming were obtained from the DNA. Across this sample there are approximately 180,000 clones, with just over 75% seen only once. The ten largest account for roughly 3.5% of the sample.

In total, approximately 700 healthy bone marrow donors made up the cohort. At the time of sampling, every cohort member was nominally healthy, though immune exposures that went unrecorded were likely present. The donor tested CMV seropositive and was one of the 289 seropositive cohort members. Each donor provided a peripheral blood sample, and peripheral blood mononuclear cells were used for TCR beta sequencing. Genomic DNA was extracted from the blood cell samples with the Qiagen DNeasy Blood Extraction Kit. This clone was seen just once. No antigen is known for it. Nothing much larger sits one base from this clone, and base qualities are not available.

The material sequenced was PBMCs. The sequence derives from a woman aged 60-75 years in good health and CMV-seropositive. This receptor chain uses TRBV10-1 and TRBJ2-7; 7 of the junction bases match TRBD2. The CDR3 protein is CASYLAALYEQYF. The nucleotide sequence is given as TGCGCCAGCTACCTAGCGGCCCTCTACGAGCAGTACTTC.